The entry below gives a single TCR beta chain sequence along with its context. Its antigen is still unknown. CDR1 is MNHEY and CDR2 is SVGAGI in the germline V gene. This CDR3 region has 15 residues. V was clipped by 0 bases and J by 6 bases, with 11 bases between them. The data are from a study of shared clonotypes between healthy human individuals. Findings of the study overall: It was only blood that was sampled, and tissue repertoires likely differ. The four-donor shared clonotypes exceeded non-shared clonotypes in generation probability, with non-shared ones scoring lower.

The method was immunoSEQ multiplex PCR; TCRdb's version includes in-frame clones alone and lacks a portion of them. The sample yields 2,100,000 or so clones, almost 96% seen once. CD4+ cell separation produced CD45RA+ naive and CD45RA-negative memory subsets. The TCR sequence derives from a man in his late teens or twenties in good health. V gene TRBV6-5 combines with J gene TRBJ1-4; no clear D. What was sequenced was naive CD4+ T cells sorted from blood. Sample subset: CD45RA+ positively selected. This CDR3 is CASSYSGSRDEKLFF. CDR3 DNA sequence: TGTGCCAGCAGTTACTCAGGGTCGCGGGATGAAAAACTGTTTTTT.